This T cell receptor (beta chain) appears in the sequencing data of a study of T cell repertoires in ileal Crohn's disease. Study-level background: At surgery, 30% to 40% of patients smoked, with median disease duration about eight years.

Trimming left V 5 bases short and J 1 base short, with 21 bases between. The V gene's germline CDR1 is SGHRS and CDR2 YFSETQ. The CDR3 contains 17 residues. TCRdb's table, derived via immunoSEQ multiplex PCR, lists solely in-frame clones and lacks some. The sample holds almost 6,000 clones, nearly 97% seen once. This clone was counted a single time. Its antigen remains unidentified. Study results and limitations: Clonal expansions were more frequent in active smokers than non-smokers at surgery.

The rearrangement uses TRBV5-1 and TRBJ1-2; D possibly corresponds to TRBD1 (6 bases). This TCR derives from an adult with Crohn's disease. What was sequenced was ileal tissue. The CDR3 is CASSSRPAGESNYGYTF. CDR3 DNA sequence: TGCGCCAGCAGTTCCAGACCCGCAGGGGAGAGTAACTATGGCTACACCTTC.